The clone carrying this T cell receptor (beta chain) has a single count. From the RACE reads, TCRdb called clonotypes with MiXCR, one entry per CDR3 protein. The data hold 65,000 to 85,000 distinct CDR3 sequences, with around 11% observed a single time. Noted time point: patch test 1, 2 weeks after DPC sensitization. Treatment meaning: therapeutic diphenylcyclopropenone sensitization with weekly scalp DPC. Alopecia patients, 18 to 70 years old and DPC-suitable, served as donors. The germline V gene encodes CDR1 SGHRS and CDR2 YFSETQ. There are 15 residues in the CDR3. V lost 0 bases and J lost 10; bases outside the gene matches: 6. This sample was taken from a study of human T cells and chemical hapten exposure. Study-level background: An area of 2 cm by roughly 2.2 cm on upper inner arm skin received 2% DPC for sensitization. On the upper back, patch tests were applied with 0.01% DPC and read at 6 days. Predominantly women, the patients had alopecia areata, totalis or universalis.

The sequencing used whole blood, collected in connection with sensitization to the hapten diphenylcyclopropenone (DPC). This clonotype was obtained from a woman aged 55 to 70 with alopecia areata. Some clones in this sample may be carry-over from other donors' samples. This rearrangement joins TRBV5-1 to TRBJ1-6; the match to TRBD1 covers 8 bases. As DNA, the CDR3 is TGCGCCAGCAGCTTGGGACAGGGGACCGGATCACCCCTCCACTTT. It encodes CASSLGQGTGSPLHF.